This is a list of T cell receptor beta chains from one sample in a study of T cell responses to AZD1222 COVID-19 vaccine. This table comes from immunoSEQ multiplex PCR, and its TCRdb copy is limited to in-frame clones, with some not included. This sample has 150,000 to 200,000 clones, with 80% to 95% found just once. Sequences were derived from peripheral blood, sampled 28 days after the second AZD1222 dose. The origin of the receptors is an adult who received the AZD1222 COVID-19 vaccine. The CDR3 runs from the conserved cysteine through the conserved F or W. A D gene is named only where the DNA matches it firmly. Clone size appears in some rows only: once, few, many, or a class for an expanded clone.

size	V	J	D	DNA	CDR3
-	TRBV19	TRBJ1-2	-	TGTGCCAGTAGTATAGAACCCTATGGCTACACCTTC	CASSIEPYGYTF
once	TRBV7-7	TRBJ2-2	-	TGTGCTAGCAGCCCATCAATGGACGGGGAGCTGTTTTTT	CASSPSMDGELFF
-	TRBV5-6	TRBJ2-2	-	TGTGCCAGCAGCTTGGGGGTGATGGTGTCAACCGGGGAGCTGTTTTTT	CASSLGVMVSTGELFF
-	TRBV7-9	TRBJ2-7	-	TGTGCCAGCAGCTTAGGAGGGCGCTCCTACGAGCAGTACTTC	CASSLGGRSYEQYF
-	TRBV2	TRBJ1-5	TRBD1	TGTGCCAGCAGTGTACGGACAGGCGGCAATCAGCCCCAGCATTTT	CASSVRTGGNQPQHF
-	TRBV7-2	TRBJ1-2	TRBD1	TGTGCCAGCAGCTTTGACAGGGCGGGTGGCTACACCTTC	CASSFDRAGGYTF
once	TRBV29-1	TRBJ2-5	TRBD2	TGCAGCGTTGCGGGACTAGCCTACCAAGAGACCCAGTACTTC	CSVAGLAYQETQYF
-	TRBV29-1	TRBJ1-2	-	TGCAGCGTTGAACCGGGGGAGTACGGCTACACCTTC	CSVEPGEYGYTF
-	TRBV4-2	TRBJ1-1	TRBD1	TGTGCCAGCAGCCAAGGCTCGGGGGACAGGGGGCGAACCATGAACACTGAAGCTTTCTTT	CASSQGSGDRGRTMNTEAFF
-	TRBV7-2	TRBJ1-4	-	TGTGCCAGCAGCTTGCTCTCAGGTGAAAAACTGTTTTTT	CASSLLSGEKLFF
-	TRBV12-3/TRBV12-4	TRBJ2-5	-	TGTGCCAGCAGTTTCGGGGAACGGGAGACCCAGTACTTC	CASSFGERETQYF
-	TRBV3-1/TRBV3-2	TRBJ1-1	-	TGTGCCAGCAGCCAACGGGGCAGGACAGCCACTGAAGCTTTCTTT	CASSQRGRTATEAFF
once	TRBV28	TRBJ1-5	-	TGTGCCAGCAGTTTGGACGGGTCCAGCAATCAGCCCCAGCATTTT	CASSLDGSSNQPQHF
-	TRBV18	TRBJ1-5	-	TGTGCCAGCTCACCAGAGGCGGGGCAGGGTTTTAGCAATCAGCCCCAGCATTTT	CASSPEAGQGFSNQPQHF
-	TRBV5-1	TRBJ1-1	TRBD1	TGCGCCAGCAGCCTGGGACAGAAGAACACTGAAGCTTTCTTT	CASSLGQKNTEAFF
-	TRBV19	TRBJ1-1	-	TGTGCCAGTAGTTCCAGGAGGGGGAACACTGAAGCTTTCTTT	CASSSRRGNTEAFF
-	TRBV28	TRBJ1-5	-	TGTGCCAGCACCAGGACGGCGGGACAGCCCCAGCATTTT	CASTRTAGQPQHF
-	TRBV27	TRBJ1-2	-	TGTGCCAGCAGTTTATTGGGTGGGGAATATGGCTACACCTTC	CASSLLGGEYGYTF
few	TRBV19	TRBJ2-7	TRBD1	TGTGCCAGTAGTTCCCCCGGGACAGGCTTCGCCTACGAGCAGTACTTC	CASSSPGTGFAYEQYF
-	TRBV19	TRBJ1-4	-	TGTGCCAGTAGTCCCCCGGGGAGGGTGCCTAATGAAAAACTGTTTTTT	CASSPPGRVPNEKLFF
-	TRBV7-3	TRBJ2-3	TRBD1	TGTGCCAGCAGCTCTCAACAGGGGGATACGCAGTATTTT	CASSSQQGDTQYF
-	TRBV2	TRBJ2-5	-	TGTGCCAGCAGTGAGGATCGGAAGACCCAGTACTTC	CASSEDRKTQYF
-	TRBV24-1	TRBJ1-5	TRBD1	TGTGCCACCAGTCCCTACAGGGGAAATCAGCCCCAGCATTTT	CATSPYRGNQPQHF
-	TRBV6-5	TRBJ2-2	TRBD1	TGTGCCAGCAGCCTACAGGGGGCGGACACCGGGGAGCTGTTTTTT	CASSLQGADTGELFF